This section outlines one TCR beta chain sequence together with its context. This specimen includes other DNA sequences encoding the same CDR3. J lost 6 bases, V lost 0 bases, and 2 bases had no gene match. The CDR3 totals 14 residues. The germline V gene has CDR1 SGHRS and CDR2 YFSETQ. The sample originates from a study of blood T cell repertoires in COVID-19. About the research overall: T cells, B-cell-depleted T cells, or PBMCs provided the cDNA or gDNA that served as material.

Here immunoSEQ multiplex PCR was the method, and the copy in TCRdb shows in-frame clones only, minus some. The repertoire holds 150,000 to 200,000 clones, roughly 88% seen once, with 10% to 15% in the top ten. Specimen: PBMCs or T cells enriched from blood (not recorded which). This receptor was identified in a woman aged 55-69 years who had recovered from COVID-19. The chain joins TRBV5-1 to TRBJ1-4; 7 bases match TRBD1. The CDR3: CASSLGQGDEKLFF. The CDR3 nucleotides read TGCGCCAGCAGCTTGGGCCAGGGGGATGAAAAACTGTTTTTT.